This entry describes one TCR beta chain. This entry belongs to a study of blood T cell repertoires in COVID-19. Study-level information: Both acute and convalescent COVID-19 samples were obtained from the United States, Italy and Spain.

Germline lookup yields CDR1 LNHDA and CDR2 SQIVND (reference sequence). CDR3 length: 15 amino acids. The germline V and J ends were trimmed by 5 bases and 3 bases, with 14 bases remaining between them. Produced via immunoSEQ multiplex PCR; TCRdb's table is partial and in-frame only. In the table there are about 400,000 clones, around nine tenths of which are singletons. The sequencing sample was made of peripheral blood. The chain has TRBV19 and TRBJ2-1, with a possible D match to TRBD1 (5 bases). The source is a human donor in a cohort sampled during active COVID-19. CDR3 amino acids: CASSYFGRGYNEQFF. The DNA of the CDR3 is TGTGCCAGTAGTTACTTCGGAAGGGGCTACAATGAGCAGTTCTTC.